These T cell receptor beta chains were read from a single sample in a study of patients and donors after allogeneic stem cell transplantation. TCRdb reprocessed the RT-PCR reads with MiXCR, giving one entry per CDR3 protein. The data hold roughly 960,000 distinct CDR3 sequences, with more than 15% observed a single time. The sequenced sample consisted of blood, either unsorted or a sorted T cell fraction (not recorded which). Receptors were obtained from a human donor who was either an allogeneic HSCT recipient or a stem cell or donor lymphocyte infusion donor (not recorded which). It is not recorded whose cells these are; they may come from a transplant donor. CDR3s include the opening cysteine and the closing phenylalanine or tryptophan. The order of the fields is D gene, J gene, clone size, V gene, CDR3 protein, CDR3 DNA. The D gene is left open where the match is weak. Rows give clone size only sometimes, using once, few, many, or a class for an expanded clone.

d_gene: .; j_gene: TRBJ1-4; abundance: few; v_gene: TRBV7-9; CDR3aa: CASTSDEEKLFF; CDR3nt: TGTGCCAGCACCTCGGATGAAGAAAAACTGTTTTTT
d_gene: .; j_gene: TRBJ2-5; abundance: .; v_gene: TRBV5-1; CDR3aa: CASSLQPGWETQYF; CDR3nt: TGCGCCAGCAGCTTACAGCCTGGTTGGGAGACCCAGTACTTC
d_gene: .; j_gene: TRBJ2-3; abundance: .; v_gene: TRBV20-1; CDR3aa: CSVSDTQYF; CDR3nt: TGCAGTGTTTCAGATACGCAGTATTTT
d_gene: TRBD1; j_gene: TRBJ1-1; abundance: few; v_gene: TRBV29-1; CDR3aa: CSVSRQGNTEAFF; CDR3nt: TGCAGCGTGAGTCGACAGGGGAACACTGAAGCTTTCTTT
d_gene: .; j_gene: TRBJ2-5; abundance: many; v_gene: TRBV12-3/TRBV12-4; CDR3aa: CASKQGLQETQYF; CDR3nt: TGTGCCAGCAAGCAGGGTCTCCAAGAGACCCAGTACTTC
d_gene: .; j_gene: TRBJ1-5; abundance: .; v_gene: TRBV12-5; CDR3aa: CASGLWGAGNQPQHF; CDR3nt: TGTGCTAGTGGTTTGTGGGGGGCAGGCAATCAGCCCCAGCATTTT
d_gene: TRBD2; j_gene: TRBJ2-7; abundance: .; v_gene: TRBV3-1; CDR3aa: CASSHRGGTGTTKPSYEQYF; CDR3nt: TGTGCCAGCAGCCATAGAGGAGGGACCGGGACTACGAAACCCTCCTACGAGCAGTACTTC
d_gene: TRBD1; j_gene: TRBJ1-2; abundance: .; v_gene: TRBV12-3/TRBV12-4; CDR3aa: CASSSYMTGYYGYTF; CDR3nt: TGTGCCAGCAGTTCCTACATGACAGGGTACTATGGCTACACCTTC
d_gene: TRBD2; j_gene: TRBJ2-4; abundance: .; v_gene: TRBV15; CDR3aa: CATKRLAGENIQYF; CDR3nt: TGTGCCACCAAGCGACTAGCGGGGGAAAACATTCAGTACTTC
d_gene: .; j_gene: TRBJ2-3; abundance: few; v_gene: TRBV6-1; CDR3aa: CASRPTSLRGTDTQYF; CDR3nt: TGTGCCAGCAGGCCGACTAGTTTGCGTGGCACAGATACGCAGTATTTT
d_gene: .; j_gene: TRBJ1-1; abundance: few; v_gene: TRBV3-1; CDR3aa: CASSQDQGGKAFF; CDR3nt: TGTGCCAGCAGCCAAGATCAAGGAGGTAAAGCTTTCTTT
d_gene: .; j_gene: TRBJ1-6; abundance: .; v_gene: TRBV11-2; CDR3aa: CASSLYGEGESSPLHF; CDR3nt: TGTGCCAGCAGCTTATACGGTGAAGGGGAGAGTTCACCCCTCCACTTT
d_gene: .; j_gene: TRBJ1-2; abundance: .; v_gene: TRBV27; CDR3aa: CASSSPGGYYGYTF; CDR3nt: TGTGCCAGCAGTTCACCCGGGGGTTACTATGGCTACACCTTC
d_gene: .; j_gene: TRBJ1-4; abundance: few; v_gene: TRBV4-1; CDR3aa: CASSQDPLGEKLFF; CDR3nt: TGCGCCAGCAGCCAAGACCCACTCGGGGAAAAACTGTTTTTT
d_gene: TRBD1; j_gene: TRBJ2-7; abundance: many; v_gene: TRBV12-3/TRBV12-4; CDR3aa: CASSPTGPHEQYF; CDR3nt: TGTGCCAGCAGCCCGACAGGGCCCCACGAGCAGTACTTC
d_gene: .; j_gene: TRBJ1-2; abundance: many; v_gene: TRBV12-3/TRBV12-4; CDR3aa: CASSQTANYGYTF; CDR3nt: TGTGCCAGCAGTCAGACAGCTAACTATGGCTACACCTTC
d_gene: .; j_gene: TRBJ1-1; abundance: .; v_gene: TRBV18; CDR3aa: CASSPFEGEKYTEAFF; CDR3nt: TGTGCCAGCTCACCTTTTGAGGGGGAGAAGTACACTGAAGCTTTCTTT